The 32 T cell receptor beta chains in this list originate from one sample, sequenced in a study of blood T cell repertoires in COVID-19. TCRdb's table, derived via immunoSEQ multiplex PCR, lists solely in-frame clones and lacks some. Among under 20,000 clones listed, about 90% were seen once. The sequencing sample was made of peripheral blood. Receptors originate from a human donor in a cohort sampled during active COVID-19.

J is TRBJ2-2 and V is TRBV5-1, with 10 bases that match TRBD2. Germline loops: CDR1 SGHRS, CDR2 YFSETQ. V was clipped by 4 bases and J by 4 bases; unmatched bases: 7. CDR3 size: 16 residues. The CDR3 region is CASSGSGRARTGELFF. The CDR3 coding sequence is TGCGCCAGCAGCGGAAGCGGGAGGGCGCGCACCGGGGAGCTGTTTTTT.

This sequence joins TRBV7-9 and TRBJ2-1, with 11 nucleotides matching TRBD1. V was clipped by 5 bases and J by 7 bases; unmatched bases: 7. Germline CDR1 reads SEHNR; CDR2 reads FQNEAQ (reference sequence). This CDR3 comprises 15 residues. The CDR3 loop is CASSQGDRGYNEQFF. The CDR3 DNA reads as TGTGCCAGCAGCCAGGGGGACAGGGGGTATAATGAGCAGTTCTTC. Complete variable domain (other parts from reference TRBV7-9 and TRBJ2-1): DTGVSQNPRHKITKRGQNVTFRCDPISEHNRLYWYRQTLGQGPEFLTYFQNEAQLEKSRLLSDRFSAERPKGSFSTLEIQRTEQGDSAMYLCASSQGDRGYNEQFFGPGTRLTVL.

The chain recombines TRBV27 with TRBJ1-1; D uncertain. The V gene's germline CDR1 is MNHEY and CDR2 SMNVEV (reference sequence). This CDR3 contains 13 residues. The V and J ends lost 6 bases and 6 bases respectively, with 14 bases between them. The CDR3 region is CASRPYHAAEAFF. CDR3 sequence (DNA): TGTGCCAGCAGGCCCTACCATGCGGCTGAAGCTTTCTTT.

V is TRBV28 and J is TRBJ1-2; D remains ambiguous. Germline V gene data show CDR1 as MDHEN and CDR2 as SYDVKM. This CDR3 spans 15 amino acids. Between the trimmed V and J ends, which lost 7 bases and 4 bases, there was a span of 19 bases. CDR3 DNA: TGTGCCAGCAAGTCTCAACGCCAGAACCTCTATGGCTACACCTTC. Translated, it gives CASKSQRQNLYGYTF.

This rearrangement joins TRBV18 to TRBJ2-3; 13 nucleotides agree with TRBD2. Germline-derived CDR1 and CDR2 are KGHSH and LQKENI. This CDR3 region has 17 residues. J gave up 5 bases and V 3 bases, and 8 bases lay outside the gene matches. The CDR3 DNA reads as TGTGCCAGCTCACCCGGACTAGCGGGAGTCGCTGTAGATACGCAGTATTTT. Translated, it gives CASSPGLAGVAVDTQYF.

This clone was seen more than once but under ten times. CDR3 DNA: TGTGCCAGCAGCTTCGGAGGGAGAGCGGGAGGATGGAATGAGCAGTTCTTC. Its translation: CASSFGGRAGGWNEQFF. This chain connects TRBV7-2 to TRBJ2-1, with TRBD2 matching over 9 bases. Germline CDR1 SGHTA, CDR2 FQGNSA. After removal of 3 bases from V and 7 bases from J, the junction contained 13 bases not matched to a gene. The CDR3 runs 17 residues.

Worth noting for this clone: The junction shows a germline mismatch at one end, possibly a read error. The sample holds other DNA sequences that translate to the same CDR3. V is TRBV6-5 and J is TRBJ1-3; D may be TRBD1 (6 bases). CDR3 length equals 16 residues. Germline values: CDR1 MNHEY, CDR2 SVGAGI. CDR3 protein: CASSYSKGGTGNTIYF. CDR3 DNA: TGTGCCAGCAGCTACTCGAAAGGGGGAACTGGAAACACCATATATTTT.

In regard to this clone: A read error may account for a junction end that differs from germline. This chain connects TRBV6-6 to TRBJ2-7; TRBD1 is a possible D gene (5 bases). Germline assignment: CDR1 MNHNY and CDR2 SVGAGI (reference sequence). The CDR3 has 15 residues. CDR3 amino acids: CASSNSRQITHEQYF. DNA for the CDR3: TGTGCCAGCAGTAACTCAAGACAGATCACCCACGAGCAGTACTTC.

This sequence joins TRBV6-5 and TRBJ2-7, with TRBD1 identical over 10 bases. From germline, CDR1 is MNHEY and CDR2 SVGAGI. This CDR3 contains 15 residues. Trimming removed 0 bases from V and 5 bases from J; junction bases left unmatched: 4. The CDR3 DNA is TGTGCCAGCAGTTACTCCAGGGACAGGGGCCACGAGCAGTACTTC. Translating gives CASSYSRDRGHEQYF.

The chain is built from TRBV28 and TRBJ1-2; 8 nucleotides agree with TRBD1. The V gene end was trimmed by 8 bases and the J gene end by 1 base; junction bases not matched to a gene: 6. This CDR3 contains 14 residues. Germline-derived CDR1 and CDR2 are MDHEN and SYDVKM. The CDR3 region is CASGRDRLNYGYTF. In DNA form, the CDR3 reads TGTGCCAGCGGCCGGGACAGGCTTAACTATGGCTACACCTTC.

The chain employs TRBV4-1 and TRBJ1-1; perhaps TRBD1 as D (5 bases). CDR3 length: 15 residues. V shed 0 bases and J shed 4 bases, with 12 bases lying between them. CDR1 and CDR2 from the germline V gene are MGHRA and YSYEKL. The DNA of the CDR3 is TGCGCCAGCAGCCAAGAAAGAAGGGGTCGCACTGAAGCTTTCTTT. Translated: CASSQERRGRTEAFF.

This chain links TRBV28 with TRBJ2-1; no firm D call. The germline CDR1 and CDR2 sequences are MDHEN and SYDVKM. The CDR3 totals 13 residues. Trimming pared 7 bases from V and 10 bases from J, leaving 17 bases between. This CDR3 reads CASIPGSLNEQFF. CDR3 nucleotide sequence: TGTGCCAGCATCCCCGGGTCCCTTAACGAGCAGTTCTTC.

V and J are TRBV10-2 and TRBJ2-3; TRBD2 is a possible D gene (7 bases). The V end was cut by 4 bases, the J end by 2 bases, with 13 bases between. CDR1 and CDR2 (germline): WSHSY, SAAADI. The CDR3 loop spans 15 amino acids. CDR3 sequence reads: CASSGPGGLTDTQYF. The CDR3 nucleotides read TGCGCCAGCAGTGGTCCGGGGGGCCTCACAGATACGCAGTATTTT.

The CDR3 bases are TGTGCCACCAGTGATTCTTGGGGAGGAACCTATGGCTACACCTTC. Its protein product is CATSDSWGGTYGYTF. J is TRBJ1-2 and V is TRBV24-1; D is uncertain. Trimming shortened V by 2 bases and J by 4 bases, and 13 bases separated the two germline ends. Per germline, CDR1 KGHDR and CDR2 SFDVKD. The CDR3 consists of 15 residues.

This chain uses TRBV5-6 with TRBJ2-7; 7 bases are a match to TRBD2. The CDR3 extends over 16 amino acids. CDR1 and CDR2 from the germline V gene are SGHDT and YYEEEE. V gave up 0 bases and J gave up 3 bases; unmatched junction bases: 9. The DNA of the CDR3 is TGTGCCAGCAGCTTGGTTCCAGCGGGGATTAACTACGAGCAGTACTTC. Protein product: CASSLVPAGINYEQYF.

The V gene is TRBV7-9, the J gene TRBJ2-1; 8 nucleotides match TRBD2. The trim removed 0 bases at V and 7 bases at J, leaving 2 bases unmatched. Germline values: CDR1 SEHNR, CDR2 FQNEAQ (reference sequence). The CDR3 is made up of 14 amino acids. In nucleotides, the CDR3 is TGTGCCAGCAGCTTAGCTAGCGGGGTAAATGAGCAGTTCTTC. This encodes CASSLASGVNEQFF.

The genes are TRBV4-1 and TRBJ2-3, with TRBD1 identical over 10 bases. Germline V gives CDR1 MGHRA, CDR2 YSYEKL. The CDR3 sequence is 16 residues long. Losses at the gene ends were 1 base for V and 4 bases for J; bases not matched to a gene: 5. The CDR3 DNA reads TGCGCCAGCAGCCAAGCTGACAGGGGGCAATCAGATACGCAGTATTTT. Its protein is CASSQADRGQSDTQYF.

The chain uses TRBV9 and TRBJ1-1; D is unresolved. The V gene lost 2 bases and the J gene lost 1 base, with 6 bases spanning the gap. CDR3 size: 13 residues. Germline V CDR1 and CDR2: SGDLS, YYNGEE. CDR3 bases: TGTGCCAGCAGCGTGAGTGGGAACACTGAAGCTTTCTTT. This codes for CASSVSGNTEAFF.

Note on this clone: One end of the junction is discordant with germline, which a read error may explain. The rearrangement joins TRBV7-7 to TRBJ2-1, with D unresolved. Germline V lookup: CDR1 SSHAT, CDR2 FNYEAQ (reference sequence). This CDR3 contains 14 residues. CDR3: CASSLSLGDNEQFF. CDR3 bases: TGTGCTAGCAGCTTATCTCTAGGTGACAATGAGCAGTTCTTC.

The rearrangement links TRBV7-3 to TRBJ2-5; D possibly corresponds to TRBD2 (6 bases). V was shortened by 5 bases and J by 5 bases, with 15 bases between the two germline ends. The CDR3 contains 14 residues. Germline V gives CDR1 SGHTA, CDR2 FQGTGA. In DNA form, the CDR3 reads TGTGCCAGCAGCCTCTTAGGGGCGGGGGAGACCCAGTACTTC. This codes for CASSLLGAGETQYF.

The V gene is TRBV18, the J gene TRBJ1-6, with D uncertain. This CDR3 region has 12 residues. CDR1 is KGHSH, CDR2 LQKENI, per germline. Trimming left V 3 bases short and J 17 bases short, with 14 bases between. The CDR3 DNA reads as TGTGCCAGCTCACCCCGCGGGTCAACATTCCACTTT. Translating gives CASSPRGSTFHF. The full variable domain, in which reference TRBV18 and TRBJ1-6 provide the parts outside the CDR3, is NAGVMQNPRHLVRRRGQEARLRCSPMKGHSHVYWYRQLPEEGLKFMVYLQKENIIDESGMPKERFSAEFPKEGPSILRIQQVVRGDSAAYFCASSPRGSTFHFGNGTRLTVT.

This clone was detected only once. The chain has TRBV28 and TRBJ2-5; a possible D gene is TRBD1 (6 bases). V was shortened by 6 bases and J by 5 bases, with 19 bases between the two germline ends. The CDR3 sequence is 15 residues long. Germline CDR1 reads MDHEN; CDR2 reads SYDVKM. Here the CDR3 DNA reads TGTGCCAGCAGATACCGGGACATGGAGGTGGAGACCCAGTACTTC. Protein: CASRYRDMEVETQYF.

The chain is built from TRBV5-6 and TRBJ2-7, with a weak D call TRBD1 (5 bases). The CDR3 is made up of 15 amino acids. V lost 0 bases and J 3 bases, leaving 13 bases between the germline ends. Germline-derived CDR1 and CDR2 are SGHDT and YYEEEE. CDR3 region: CASSLGGRVNYEQYF. In nucleotides, the CDR3 is TGTGCCAGCAGCTTGGGTGGCAGGGTCAACTACGAGCAGTACTTC.

The V and J genes are TRBV19 and TRBJ1-2; 9 bases line up with TRBD1. This CDR3 contains 14 residues. Trimming cost V 4 bases and J 4 bases; bases outside gene matches: 4. CDR1 is LNHDA, CDR2 SQIVND, per germline (reference sequence). DNA of the CDR3: TGTGCCAGTAGTACCCCACAGGGGGCCTATGGCTACACCTTC. This translates into CASSTPQGAYGYTF.

This clone was observed once. The chain carries TRBV3-1 (or the pseudogene TRBV3-2) and TRBJ1-6; D remains ambiguous. V lost 4 bases to trimming and J lost 7 bases, with 5 bases between them. CDR1 and CDR2 (germline): LGHDT, YNNKEL (reference sequence). The CDR3 is 12 residues long. CDR3 nucleotides: TGTGCCAGCAGCCGGGAGAATTCACCCCTCCACTTT. The encoded protein is CASSRENSPLHF.

This clone was counted once. The CDR3, as DNA: TGTGCCAGCAGCGTAGCTACAAGGACAGGGAACTATGGCTACACCTTC. Translated: CASSVATRTGNYGYTF. The chain uses TRBV9 and TRBJ1-2, with 8 bases aligning to TRBD1. The CDR3 extends over 16 amino acids. Germline trimming cut 0 bases from V and 2 bases from J; bases unmatched to any gene: 6. Looked up from germline, CDR1 is SGDLS and CDR2 is YYNGEE.

This clone has a handful of counts. CDR3 loop: CASSPGAGSYNEQFF. As DNA, the CDR3 is TGTGCCAGCTCACCCGGAGCTGGAAGCTACAATGAGCAGTTCTTC. V usage is TRBV18 and J usage is TRBJ2-1; unclear D gene. The V end lost 3 bases, the J end lost 3 bases, and 12 bases lay between the germline ends. Germline assignment: CDR1 KGHSH and CDR2 LQKENI. The CDR3 has 15 amino acids.

The V gene is TRBV6-6, the J gene TRBJ1-5; D is unresolved. The CDR3 sequence is 13 residues long. Per germline, CDR1 MNHNY and CDR2 SVGAGI (reference sequence). V lost 6 bases and J 2 bases, leaving 8 bases between the germline ends. CDR3 sequence: CASRGQGNQPQHF. The CDR3 region has the DNA TGTGCCAGCAGGGGTCAGGGCAATCAGCCCCAGCATTTT.

The genes are TRBV27 and TRBJ2-7; 10 bases align to TRBD2. The CDR3 totals 16 residues. J was trimmed by 4 bases and V by 5 bases; bases with no gene match: 11. The germline gives CDR1 MNHEY, CDR2 SMNVEV (reference sequence). The DNA of the CDR3 is TGTGCCAGCAGTCCCTTAGGAGCGGGAGGGACGTACGAGCAGTACTTC. Protein sequence: CASSPLGAGGTYEQYF.

The chain joins TRBV5-4 to TRBJ1-2, with 7 bases lining up with TRBD1. V shed 4 bases, J shed 8 bases, and the junction held 8 bases outside the gene matches. The germline V gene encodes CDR1 SGHNT and CDR2 YYREEE (reference sequence). The CDR3 totals 13 residues. The chain's CDR3 is CASSKTGSEGYTF. The CDR3 DNA follows: TGTGCCAGCAGCAAGACAGGGTCTGAGGGCTACACCTTC.

The chain has TRBV5-1 and TRBJ1-5; 9 nucleotides match TRBD1. The germline gives CDR1 SGHRS, CDR2 YFSETQ. This CDR3 spans 15 amino acids. The ends lost 4 bases at V and 6 bases at J; junction bases unmatched: 8. CDR3 sequence: CASSPGQGVSQPQHF. CDR3 sequence (DNA): TGCGCCAGCAGCCCGGGACAGGGTGTTTCTCAGCCCCAGCATTTT.

The V and J genes are TRBV2 and TRBJ2-3, with 11 bases lining up with TRBD2. Germline V gene sequence: CDR1 SNHLY, CDR2 FYNNEI. V lost 10 bases and J lost 2; bases outside the gene matches: 8. The CDR3 is made up of 15 amino acids. CDR3 nucleotides: TGTGCCACCCCGCGTAGCGGGAGGGCCACAGATACGCAGTATTTT. The encoded protein is CATPRSGRATDTQYF.